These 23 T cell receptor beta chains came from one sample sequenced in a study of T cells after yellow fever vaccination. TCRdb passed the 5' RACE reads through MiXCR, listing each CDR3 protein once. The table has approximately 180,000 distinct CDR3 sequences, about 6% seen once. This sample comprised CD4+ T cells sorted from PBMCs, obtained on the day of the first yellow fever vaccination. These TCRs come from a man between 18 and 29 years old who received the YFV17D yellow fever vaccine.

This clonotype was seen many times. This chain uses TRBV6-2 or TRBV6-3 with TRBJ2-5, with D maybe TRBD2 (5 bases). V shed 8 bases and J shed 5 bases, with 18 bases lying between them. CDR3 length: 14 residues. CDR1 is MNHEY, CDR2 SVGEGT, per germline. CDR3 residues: CASGLRVGGETQYF. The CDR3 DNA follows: TGTGCCAGCGGCCTCCGGGTAGGCGGGGAGACCCAGTACTTC.

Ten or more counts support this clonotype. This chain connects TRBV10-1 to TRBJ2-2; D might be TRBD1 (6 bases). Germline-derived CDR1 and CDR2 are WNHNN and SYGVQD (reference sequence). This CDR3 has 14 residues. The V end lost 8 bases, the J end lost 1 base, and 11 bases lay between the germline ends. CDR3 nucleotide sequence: TGCGCCAGCGCCCCGGGACAGAACACCGGGGAGCTGTTTTTT. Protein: CASAPGQNTGELFF.

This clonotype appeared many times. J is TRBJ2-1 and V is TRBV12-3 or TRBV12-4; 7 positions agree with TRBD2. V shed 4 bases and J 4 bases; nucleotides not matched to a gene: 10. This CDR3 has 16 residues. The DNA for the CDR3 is TGTGCCAGCAGTTCCTTGGCGGGGAGGGCTTACAATGAGCAGTTCTTC. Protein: CASSSLAGRAYNEQFF.

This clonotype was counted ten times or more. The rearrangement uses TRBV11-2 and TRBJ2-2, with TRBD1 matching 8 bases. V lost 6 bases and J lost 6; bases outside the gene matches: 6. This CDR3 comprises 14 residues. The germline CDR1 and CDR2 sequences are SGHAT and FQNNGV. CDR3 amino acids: CASRPDRGAGELFF. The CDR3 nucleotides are TGTGCCAGCAGGCCCGACAGGGGCGCCGGGGAGCTGTTTTTT.

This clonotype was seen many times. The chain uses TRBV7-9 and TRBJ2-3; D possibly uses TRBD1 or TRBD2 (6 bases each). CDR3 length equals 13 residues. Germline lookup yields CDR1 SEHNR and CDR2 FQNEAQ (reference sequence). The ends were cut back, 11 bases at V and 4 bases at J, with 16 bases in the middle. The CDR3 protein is CAHSGGWADTQYF. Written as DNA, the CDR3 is TGTGCCCATTCCGGGGGCTGGGCAGATACGCAGTATTTT.

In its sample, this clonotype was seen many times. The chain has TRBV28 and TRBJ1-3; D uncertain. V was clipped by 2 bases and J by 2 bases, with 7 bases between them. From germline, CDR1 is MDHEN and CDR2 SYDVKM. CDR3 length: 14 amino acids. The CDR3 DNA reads TGTGCCAGCAGTTTAGAGAATCCTGGAAACACCATATATTTT. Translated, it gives CASSLENPGNTIYF.

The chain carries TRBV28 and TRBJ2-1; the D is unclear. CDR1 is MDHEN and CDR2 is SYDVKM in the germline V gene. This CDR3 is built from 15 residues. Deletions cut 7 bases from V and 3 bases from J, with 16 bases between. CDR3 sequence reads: CASTPRLKFYNEQFF. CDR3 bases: TGTGCCAGCACCCCCCGGCTTAAGTTCTACAATGAGCAGTTCTTC.

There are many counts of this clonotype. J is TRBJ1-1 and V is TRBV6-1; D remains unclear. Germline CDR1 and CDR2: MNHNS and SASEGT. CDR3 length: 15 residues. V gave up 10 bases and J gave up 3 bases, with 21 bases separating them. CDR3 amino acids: CATLIRGFNDTEAFF. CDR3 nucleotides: TGTGCCACTCTCATACGAGGATTTAACGACACTGAAGCTTTCTTT.

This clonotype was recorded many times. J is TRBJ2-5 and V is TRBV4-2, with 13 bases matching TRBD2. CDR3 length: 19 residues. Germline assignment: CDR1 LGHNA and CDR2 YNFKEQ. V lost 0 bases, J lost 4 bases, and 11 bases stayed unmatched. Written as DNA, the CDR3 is TGTGCCAGCAGCCAAGATCCCCCTTTAGGACTAGCGGGGGCAGAGACCCAGTACTTC. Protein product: CASSQDPPLGLAGAETQYF.

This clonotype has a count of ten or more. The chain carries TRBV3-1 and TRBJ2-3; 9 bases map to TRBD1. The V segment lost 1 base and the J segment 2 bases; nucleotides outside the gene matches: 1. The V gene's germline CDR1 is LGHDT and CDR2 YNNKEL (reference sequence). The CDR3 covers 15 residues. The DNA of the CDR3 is TGTGCCAGCAGCCAAGGGACAGGGGACACAGATACGCAGTATTTT. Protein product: CASSQGTGDTDTQYF.

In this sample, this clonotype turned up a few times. The CDR3 DNA follows: TGCGCCAGCAGCCCCGACCCCGGACAGGGGGGTGGTGAAGCTTTCTTT. It codes for CASSPDPGQGGGEAFF. J is TRBJ1-1 and V is TRBV5-1, with 10 positions matching TRBD1. The CDR3 consists of 16 residues. CDR1 and CDR2 from the germline V gene are SGHRS and YFSETQ. J lost 7 bases, V lost 4 bases, and 13 bases had no gene match.

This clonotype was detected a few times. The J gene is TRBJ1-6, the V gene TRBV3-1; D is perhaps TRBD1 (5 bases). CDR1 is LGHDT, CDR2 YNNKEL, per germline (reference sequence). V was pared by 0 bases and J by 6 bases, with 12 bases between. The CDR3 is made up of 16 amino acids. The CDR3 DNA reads TGTGCCAGCAGCCAAGACAGGGCTTTCCGTAATTCACCCCTCCACTTT. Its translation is CASSQDRAFRNSPLHF.

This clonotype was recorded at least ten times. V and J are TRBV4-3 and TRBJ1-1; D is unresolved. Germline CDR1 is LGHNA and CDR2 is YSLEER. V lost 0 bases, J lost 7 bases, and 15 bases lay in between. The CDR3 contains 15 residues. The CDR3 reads CASSQDISGSSEAFF. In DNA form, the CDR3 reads TGCGCCAGCAGCCAAGATATTTCTGGGAGCAGTGAAGCTTTCTTT.

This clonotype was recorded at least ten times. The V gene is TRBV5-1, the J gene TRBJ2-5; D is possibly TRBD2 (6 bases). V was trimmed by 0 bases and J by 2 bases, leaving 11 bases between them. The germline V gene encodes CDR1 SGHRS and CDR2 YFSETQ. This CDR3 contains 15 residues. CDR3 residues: CASSLDPGVQETQYF. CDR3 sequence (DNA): TGCGCCAGCAGCTTGGACCCGGGGGTACAAGAGACCCAGTACTTC.

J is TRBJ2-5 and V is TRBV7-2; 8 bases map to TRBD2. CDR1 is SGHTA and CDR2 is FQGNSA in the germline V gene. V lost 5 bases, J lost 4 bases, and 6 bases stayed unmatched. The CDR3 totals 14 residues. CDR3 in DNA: TGTGCCAGCAGCAGGATTAGCGGGGTAGAGACCCAGTACTTC. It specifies CASSRISGVETQYF.

The chain's CDR3 is CAAAMSSGGAKDTQYF. CDR3 in DNA: TGTGCCGCCGCTATGTCTTCGGGGGGGGCGAAAGATACGCAGTATTTT. The chain uses TRBV10-3 and TRBJ2-3; 8 positions agree with TRBD2. With 11 bases clipped from V and 5 bases from J, the junction kept 18 bases outside the gene matches. Germline V gene sequence: CDR1 ENHRY, CDR2 SYGVKD. CDR3 length equals 16 residues.

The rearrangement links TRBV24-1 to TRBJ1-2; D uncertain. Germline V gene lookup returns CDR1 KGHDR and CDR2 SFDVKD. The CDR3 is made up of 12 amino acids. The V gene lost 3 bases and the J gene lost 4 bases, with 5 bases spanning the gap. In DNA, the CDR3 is TGTGCCACCAGTGATAAAGCCTATGGCTACACCTTC. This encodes CATSDKAYGYTF.

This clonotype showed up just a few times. The CDR3 DNA reads as TGTGCCAGTAGTATAGAGAGACCGTATAATTCACCCCTCCACTTT. Translation gives CASSIERPYNSPLHF. The J gene is TRBJ1-6, the V gene TRBV19; D is uncertain. The germline V gene has CDR1 LNHDA and CDR2 SQIVND (reference sequence). This CDR3 region has 15 residues. The germline V and J ends were trimmed by 0 bases and 4 bases, with 7 bases remaining between them.

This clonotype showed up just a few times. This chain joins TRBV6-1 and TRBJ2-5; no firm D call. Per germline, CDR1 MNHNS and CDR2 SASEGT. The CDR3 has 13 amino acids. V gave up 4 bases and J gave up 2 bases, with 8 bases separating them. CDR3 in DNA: TGTGCCAGCAGTGTGTTGTTTCAAGAGACCCAGTACTTC. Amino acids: CASSVLFQETQYF.

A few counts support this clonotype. CDR3 DNA sequence: TGCGCCAGCAGCCTCGGACAGGGACGCGGTTATGGCTACACCTTC. Amino acid sequence: CASSLGQGRGYGYTF. The chain recombines TRBV4-3 with TRBJ1-2; TRBD1 agrees at 8 bases. The length of the CDR3 is 15 residues. Germline CDR1 LGHNA, CDR2 YSLEER. Losses at the gene ends were 4 bases for V and 5 bases for J; bases not matched to a gene: 9.

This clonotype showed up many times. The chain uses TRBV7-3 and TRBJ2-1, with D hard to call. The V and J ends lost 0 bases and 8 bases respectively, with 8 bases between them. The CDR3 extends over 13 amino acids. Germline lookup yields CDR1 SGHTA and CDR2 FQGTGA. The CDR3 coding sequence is TGTGCCAGCAGCTTAACGCTAGTCGATGAGCAGTTCTTC. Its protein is CASSLTLVDEQFF.

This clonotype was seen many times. CDR3 bases: TGCGCCAGCAGCACCGGGACGGTGCAAGAGACCCAGTACTTC. As protein: CASSTGTVQETQYF. The V gene is TRBV5-1, the J gene TRBJ2-5, with D perhaps given as TRBD1 or TRBD2 (5 bases each). CDR1 is SGHRS and CDR2 is YFSETQ in the germline V gene. CDR3 length: 14 amino acids. With 4 bases removed from V and 2 bases from J, the gap between germline ends came to 12 bases.

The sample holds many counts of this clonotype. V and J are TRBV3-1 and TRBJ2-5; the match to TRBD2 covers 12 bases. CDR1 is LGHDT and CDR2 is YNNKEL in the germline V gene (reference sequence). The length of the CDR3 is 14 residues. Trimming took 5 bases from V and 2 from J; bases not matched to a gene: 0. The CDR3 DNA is TGTGCCAGCAGCACTAGCGGGGGGCAAGAGACCCAGTACTTC. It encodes CASSTSGGQETQYF.